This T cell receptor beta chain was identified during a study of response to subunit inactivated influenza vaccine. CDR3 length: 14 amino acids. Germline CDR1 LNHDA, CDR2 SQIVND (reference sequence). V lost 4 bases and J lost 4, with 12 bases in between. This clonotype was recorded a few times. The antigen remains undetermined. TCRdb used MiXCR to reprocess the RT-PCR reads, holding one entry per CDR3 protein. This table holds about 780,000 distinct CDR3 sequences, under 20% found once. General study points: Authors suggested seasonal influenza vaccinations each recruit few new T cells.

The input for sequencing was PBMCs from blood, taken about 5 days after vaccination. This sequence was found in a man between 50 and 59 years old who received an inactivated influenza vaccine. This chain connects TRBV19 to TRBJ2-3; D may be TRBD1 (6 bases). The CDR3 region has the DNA TGTGCCAGTAGTAGGACAGTGGGAGCAGATACGCAGTATTTT. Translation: CASSRTVGADTQYF.